The sequence of this TCR beta chain was determined in a study of blood T cell repertoires in COVID-19. Study details: Sites in the United States, Italy and Spain provided acute and convalescent COVID-19 samples.

CDR1 and CDR2 (germline): SGDLS, YYNGEE. Trimming stripped 2 bases from V and 2 bases from J, with 12 bases between. CDR3 size: 15 residues. Details on this clone: The identical CDR3 is also encoded by other nucleotide sequences in the sample.

Measured with immunoSEQ multiplex PCR; TCRdb has only the in-frame clones, and not every one. The table records fewer than 450,000 clones, 80% to 90% of them present only once. What was sequenced was peripheral blood. The rearrangement links TRBV9 to TRBJ2-3, with D possibly TRBD2 on 6 matching bases. The clonotype was recovered from a woman aged 45-65 years with COVID-19, enrolled during active disease. The CDR3: CASSVGGTYTDTQYF. CDR3 sequence (DNA): TGTGCCAGCAGCGTCGGAGGGACTTACACAGATACGCAGTATTTT.